A selection of T cell receptor beta chains follows, all from one sample in a study of T cells in localized non-small cell lung cancer. Sequenced by immunoSEQ multiplex PCR; TCRdb stores in-frame clones only, minus some. The table shows 2,700 or so clones, with 28% occurring only once. Specimen: lung tumor tissue, collected before any cancer treatment. Receptors originate from a female donor at least 60 years old with stage I lung adenocarcinoma. Each CDR3 is given with its conserved first and last residue. A D gene is named only where the DNA matches it firmly. Not every row has a clone size; where given, it reads once, few, many or a size class.

V gene	clone size	J gene	D gene	CDR3 DNA	CDR3 protein
TRBV10-2	.	TRBJ2-1	TRBD2	TGCGCCAGCAGTGGGGCTAGCGGGAGCTCCTACAATGAGCAGTTCTTC	CASSGASGSSYNEQFF
TRBV25-1	.	TRBJ1-4	TRBD1	TGTGCCAGCAGTGAATACAGGGGGAACACTAATGAAAAACTGTTTTTT	CASSEYRGNTNEKLFF
TRBV7-2	medium-sized	TRBJ1-2	.	TGTGCCAGCAGCCCGGACGAGGTTCATGGCTACACCTTC	CASSPDEVHGYTF
TRBV23-1	.	TRBJ2-3	.	TGCGCCAGCAGCTTAAAGGGAGCCGATACGCAGTATTTT	CASSLKGADTQYF
TRBV28	.	TRBJ1-2	.	TGTGCCAGCAGCCGGCAGGGGCTATCTTATGGCTACACCTTC	CASSRQGLSYGYTF
TRBV11-3	few	TRBJ1-5	.	TGTGCCAGCAGCTTAGTCGGGGGAGATCAGCCCCAGCATTTT	CASSLVGGDQPQHF
TRBV11-3	medium-sized	TRBJ2-1	TRBD2	TGTGCCAGCAGCTTACTCTCTCTAGCGGGCTCCTACAATGAGCAGTTCTTC	CASSLLSLAGSYNEQFF
TRBV5-1	.	TRBJ2-1	TRBD2	TGCGCCAGCGAACCCGGGACTAGCGGGATGGATGAGCAGTTCTTC	CASEPGTSGMDEQFF
TRBV6-1	few	TRBJ2-1	.	TGTGCCAGCAGTGAAGTCCCTATACTACCCACCGAGCAGTTCTTC	CASSEVPILPTEQFF
TRBV9	few	TRBJ1-5	.	TGTGCCAGCAGCTCACAGCGCAATCAGCCCCAGCATTTT	CASSSQRNQPQHF
TRBV11-3	few	TRBJ2-1	.	TGTGCCAGCAAATGGGAACTAGGCGGCTACAATGAGCAGTTCTTC	CASKWELGGYNEQFF
TRBV15	.	TRBJ1-5	.	TGTGCCACCAGCAGAGATGGTAGTGACCAGCCCCAGCATTTT	CATSRDGSDQPQHF
TRBV30	.	TRBJ2-2	.	TGTGCCTGCCTTTTCAAGGCCGGGGAGCTGTTTTTT	CACLFKAGELFF
TRBV14	.	TRBJ2-2	.	TGTGCCAGCAGCCAAAGCGAAAGCGCTAGATGGACCGGGGAGCTGTTTTTT	CASSQSESARWTGELFF
TRBV9	.	TRBJ1-1	.	TGTGCCAGCAGCGTCCGCGGGCACTCCCCACTGGAAGCTTTCTTT	CASSVRGHSPLEAFF
TRBV18	few	TRBJ2-7	TRBD1	TGTGCCAGCTCACGTGGGACAGACGAGCAGTACTTC	CASSRGTDEQYF
TRBV11-3	.	TRBJ2-2	TRBD2	TGTGCCAGCAGCCCAGCGGGAGTGGGGACCGGGGAGCTGTTTTTT	CASSPAGVGTGELFF
TRBV6-8	few	TRBJ2-5	TRBD2	TGTGCCAGCGCTAGCGGGAGGGCCCTGGAGACCCAGTACTTC	CASASGRALETQYF
TRBV6-8	medium-sized	TRBJ2-5	TRBD1	TGTGCCAGCAGTTCCACCGGGACAGGTAACGGAGAGACCCAGTACTTC	CASSSTGTGNGETQYF
TRBV19	.	TRBJ1-1	.	TGTGCCAGTAGTCCCCAGGGCCGCAGTATGAACACTGAAGCTTTCTTT	CASSPQGRSMNTEAFF